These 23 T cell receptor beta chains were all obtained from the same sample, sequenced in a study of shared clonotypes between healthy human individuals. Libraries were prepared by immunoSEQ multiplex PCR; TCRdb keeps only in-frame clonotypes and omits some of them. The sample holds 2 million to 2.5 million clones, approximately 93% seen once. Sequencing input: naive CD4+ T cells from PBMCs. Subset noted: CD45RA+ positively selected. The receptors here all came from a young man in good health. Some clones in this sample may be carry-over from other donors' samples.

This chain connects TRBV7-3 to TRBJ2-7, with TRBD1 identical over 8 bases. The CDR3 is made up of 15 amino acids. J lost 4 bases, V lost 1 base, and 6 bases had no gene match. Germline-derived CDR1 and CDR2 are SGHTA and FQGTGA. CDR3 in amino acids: CASSLSAQGAYEQYF. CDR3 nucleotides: TGTGCCAGCAGCTTAAGCGCCCAGGGGGCATACGAGCAGTACTTC.

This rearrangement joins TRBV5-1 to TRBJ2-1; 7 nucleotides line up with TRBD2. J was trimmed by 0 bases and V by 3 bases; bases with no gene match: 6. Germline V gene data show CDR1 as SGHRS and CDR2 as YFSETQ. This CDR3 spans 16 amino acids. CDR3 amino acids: CASSWGAGSSYNEQFF. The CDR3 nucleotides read TGCGCCAGCAGCTGGGGAGCGGGGAGCTCCTACAATGAGCAGTTCTTC.

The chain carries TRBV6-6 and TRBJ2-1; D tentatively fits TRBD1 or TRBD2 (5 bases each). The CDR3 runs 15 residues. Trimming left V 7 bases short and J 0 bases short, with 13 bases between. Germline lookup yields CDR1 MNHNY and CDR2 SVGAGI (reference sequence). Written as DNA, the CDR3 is TGTGCCAGCACCATGAGGGGCAGCTCCTACAATGAGCAGTTCTTC. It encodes CASTMRGSSYNEQFF.

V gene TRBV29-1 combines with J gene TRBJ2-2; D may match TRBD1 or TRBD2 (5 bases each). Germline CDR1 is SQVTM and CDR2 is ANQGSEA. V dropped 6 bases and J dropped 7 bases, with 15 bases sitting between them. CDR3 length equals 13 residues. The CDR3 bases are TGCAGCGTGGGACGGTCCCGGGGCGGGGAGCTGTTTTTT. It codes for CSVGRSRGGELFF.

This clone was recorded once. This CDR3 is CASSLVGGLLNNEQFF. CDR3 sequence (DNA): TGTGCCAGCAGCTTGGTTGGGGGACTCCTTAACAATGAGCAGTTCTTC. The chain joins TRBV5-6 to TRBJ2-1; a possible D gene is TRBD2 (6 bases). V lost 0 bases and J lost 5, with 15 bases in between. Germline V gene data show CDR1 as SGHDT and CDR2 as YYEEEE. This CDR3 has 16 residues. Full variable domain (rest looked up from reference TRBV5-6 and TRBJ2-1): DAGVTQSPTHLIKTRGQQVTLRCSPKSGHDTVSWYQQALGQGPQFIFQYYEEEERQRGNFPDRFSGHQFPNYSSELNVNALLLGDSALYLCASSLVGGLLNNEQFFGPGTRLTVL.

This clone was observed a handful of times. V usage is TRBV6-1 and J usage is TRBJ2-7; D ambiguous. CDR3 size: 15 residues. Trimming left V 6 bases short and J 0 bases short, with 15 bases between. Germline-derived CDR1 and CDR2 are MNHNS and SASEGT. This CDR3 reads CASSPERALSYEQYF. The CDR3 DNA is TGTGCCAGCAGCCCGGAAAGGGCCCTCTCCTACGAGCAGTACTTC.

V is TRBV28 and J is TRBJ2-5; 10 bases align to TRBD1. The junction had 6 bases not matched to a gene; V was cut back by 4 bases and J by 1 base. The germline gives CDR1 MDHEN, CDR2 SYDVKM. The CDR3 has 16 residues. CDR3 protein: CASSSRGTGAQETQYF. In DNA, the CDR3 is TGTGCCAGCAGTTCCCGGGGGACAGGGGCCCAAGAGACCCAGTACTTC.

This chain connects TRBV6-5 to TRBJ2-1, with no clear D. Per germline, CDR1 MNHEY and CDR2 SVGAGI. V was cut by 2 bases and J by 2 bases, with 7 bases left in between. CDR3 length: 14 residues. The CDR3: CASSYKRTYNEQFF. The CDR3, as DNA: TGTGCCAGCAGTTACAAAAGGACCTACAATGAGCAGTTCTTC.

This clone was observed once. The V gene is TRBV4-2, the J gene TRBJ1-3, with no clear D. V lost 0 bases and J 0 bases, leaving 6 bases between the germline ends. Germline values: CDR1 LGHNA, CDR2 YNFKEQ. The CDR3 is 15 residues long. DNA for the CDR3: TGTGCCAGCAGCCAAGACGGCCACTCTGGAAACACCATATATTTT. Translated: CASSQDGHSGNTIYF.

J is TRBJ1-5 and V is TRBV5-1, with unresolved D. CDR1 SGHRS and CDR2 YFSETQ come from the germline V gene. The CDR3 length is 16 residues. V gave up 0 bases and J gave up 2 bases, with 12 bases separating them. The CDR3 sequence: CASSLGTSGGNQPQHF. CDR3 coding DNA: TGCGCCAGCAGCTTGGGGACCTCTGGGGGCAATCAGCCCCAGCATTTT. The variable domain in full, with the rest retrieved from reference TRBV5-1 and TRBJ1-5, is KAGVTQTPRYLIKTRGQQVTLSCSPISGHRSVSWYQQTPGQGLQFLFEYFSETQRNKGNFPGRFSGRQFSNSRSEMNVSTLELGDSALYLCASSLGTSGGNQPQHFGDGTRLSIL.

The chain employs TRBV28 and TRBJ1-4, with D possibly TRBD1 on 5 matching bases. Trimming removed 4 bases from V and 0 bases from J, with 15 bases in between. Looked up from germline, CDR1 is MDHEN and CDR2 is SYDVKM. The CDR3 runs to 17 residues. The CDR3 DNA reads TGTGCCAGCAGTTCCCCGCCGGGGGGTGCAACTAATGAAAAACTGTTTTTT. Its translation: CASSSPPGGATNEKLFF.

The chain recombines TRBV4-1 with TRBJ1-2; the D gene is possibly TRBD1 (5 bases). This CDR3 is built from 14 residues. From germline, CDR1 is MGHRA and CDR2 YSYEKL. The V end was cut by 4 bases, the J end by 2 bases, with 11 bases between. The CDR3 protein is CASSRPGTNYGYTF. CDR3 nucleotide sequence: TGCGCCAGCAGCCGGCCAGGGACGAACTATGGCTACACCTTC.

The CDR3: CSARRAGGYTF. The CDR3 nucleotides read TGCAGTGCTAGAAGGGCGGGGGGCTACACCTTC. The rearrangement uses TRBV20-1 and TRBJ1-2; D gene ambiguous. CDR1 and CDR2 (germline): DFQATT, SNEGSKA (reference sequence). The CDR3 length is 11 residues. With 2 bases removed from V and 8 bases from J, the gap between germline ends came to 9 bases.

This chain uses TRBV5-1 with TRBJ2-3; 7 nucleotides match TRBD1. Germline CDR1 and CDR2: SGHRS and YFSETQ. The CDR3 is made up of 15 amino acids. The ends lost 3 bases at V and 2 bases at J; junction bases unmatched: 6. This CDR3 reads CASSSTGAPTDTQYF. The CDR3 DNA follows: TGCGCCAGCAGCTCAACAGGGGCCCCCACAGATACGCAGTATTTT. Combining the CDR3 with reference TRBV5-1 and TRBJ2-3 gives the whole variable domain KAGVTQTPRYLIKTRGQQVTLSCSPISGHRSVSWYQQTPGQGLQFLFEYFSETQRNKGNFPGRFSGRQFSNSRSEMNVSTLELGDSALYLCASSSTGAPTDTQYFGPGTRLTVL.

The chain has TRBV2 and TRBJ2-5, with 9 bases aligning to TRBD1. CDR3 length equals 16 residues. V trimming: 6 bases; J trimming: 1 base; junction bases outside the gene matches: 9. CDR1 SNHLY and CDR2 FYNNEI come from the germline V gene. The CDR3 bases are TGTGCCAGCAGGCCAGGGACAGGGAATATCCAAGAGACCCAGTACTTC. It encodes CASRPGTGNIQETQYF. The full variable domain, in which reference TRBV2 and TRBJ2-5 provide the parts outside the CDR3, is EPEVTQTPSHQVTQMGQEVILRCVPISNHLYFYWYRQILGQKVEFLVSFYNNEISEKSEIFDDQFSVERPDGSNFTLKIRSTKLEDSAMYFCASRPGTGNIQETQYFGPGTRLLVL.

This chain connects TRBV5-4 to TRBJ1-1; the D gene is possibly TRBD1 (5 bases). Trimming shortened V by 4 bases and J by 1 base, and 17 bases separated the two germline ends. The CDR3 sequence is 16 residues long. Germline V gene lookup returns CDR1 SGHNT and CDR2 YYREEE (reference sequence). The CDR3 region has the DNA TGTGCCAGCAGCCCCCAGGGACGAGGAAGGAACACTGAAGCTTTCTTT. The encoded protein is CASSPQGRGRNTEAFF.

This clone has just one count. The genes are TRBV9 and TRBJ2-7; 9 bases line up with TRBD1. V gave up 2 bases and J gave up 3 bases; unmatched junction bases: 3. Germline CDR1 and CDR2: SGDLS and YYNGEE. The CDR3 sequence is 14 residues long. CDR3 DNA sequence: TGTGCCAGCAGCGTCGGGACAGGGTACTACGAGCAGTACTTC. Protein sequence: CASSVGTGYYEQYF.

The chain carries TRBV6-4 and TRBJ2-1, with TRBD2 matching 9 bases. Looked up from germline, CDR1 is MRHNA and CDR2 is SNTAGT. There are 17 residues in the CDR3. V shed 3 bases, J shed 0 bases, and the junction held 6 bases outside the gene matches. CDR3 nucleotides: TGTGCCAGCAGTGAAGATGCTAGCGGGAACTCCTACAATGAGCAGTTCTTC. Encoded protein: CASSEDASGNSYNEQFF.

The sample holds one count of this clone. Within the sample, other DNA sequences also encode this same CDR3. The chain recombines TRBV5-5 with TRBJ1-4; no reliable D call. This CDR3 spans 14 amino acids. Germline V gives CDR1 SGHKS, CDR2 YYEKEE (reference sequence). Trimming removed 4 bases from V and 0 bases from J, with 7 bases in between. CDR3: CASSPAATNEKLFF. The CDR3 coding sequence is TGTGCCAGCAGCCCAGCAGCAACTAATGAAAAACTGTTTTTT.

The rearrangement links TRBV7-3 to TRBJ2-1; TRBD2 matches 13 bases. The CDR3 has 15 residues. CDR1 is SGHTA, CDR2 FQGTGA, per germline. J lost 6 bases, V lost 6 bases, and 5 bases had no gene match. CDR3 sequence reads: CASRYTSGRANEQFF. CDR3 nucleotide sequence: TGTGCCAGCAGGTACACTAGCGGGAGGGCCAATGAGCAGTTCTTC.

The CDR3 loop is CASSPVPTGGSYYEQYF. The CDR3 DNA reads TGTGCCAGCTCACCGGTCCCCACAGGGGGCAGCTACTACGAGCAGTACTTC. This sequence joins TRBV18 and TRBJ2-7, with 9 bases aligning to TRBD1. Germline values: CDR1 KGHSH, CDR2 LQKENI. The CDR3 has 17 residues. V lost 3 bases and J lost 3; bases outside the gene matches: 12. Full variable domain (missing parts from reference TRBV18 and TRBJ2-7): NAGVMQNPRHLVRRRGQEARLRCSPMKGHSHVYWYRQLPEEGLKFMVYLQKENIIDESGMPKERFSAEFPKEGPSILRIQQVVRGDSAAYFCASSPVPTGGSYYEQYFGPGTRLTVT.

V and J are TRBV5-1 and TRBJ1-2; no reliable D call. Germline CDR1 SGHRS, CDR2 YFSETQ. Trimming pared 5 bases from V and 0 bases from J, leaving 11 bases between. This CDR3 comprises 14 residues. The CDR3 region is CASRSNQPNYGYTF. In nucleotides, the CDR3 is TGCGCCAGCAGATCTAACCAACCTAACTATGGCTACACCTTC.

Here the CDR3 reads CASNREPSGNEQYF. CDR3 bases: TGTGCCAGTAACAGGGAACCCTCGGGGAACGAGCAGTACTTC. The chain recombines TRBV5-4 with TRBJ2-7; tentative D call: TRBD1 (6 bases). Germline-derived CDR1 and CDR2 are SGHNT and YYREEE (reference sequence). Trimming pared 8 bases from V and 5 bases from J, leaving 20 bases between. The CDR3 extends over 14 amino acids.